This T cell receptor (beta chain) emerged from a study of early T cells in non-severe SARS-CoV-2 infection. As for the study in general: The sequenced material was bulk RNA from unsorted whole blood, and its chains were unpaired. Study-level points and caveats: Private and CD4 specificities were missed by VDJdb matching, skewed to anti-spike CD8.

The V gene end was trimmed by 6 bases and the J gene end by 0 bases; junction bases not matched to a gene: 7. The CDR3 contains 16 residues. Germline V gives CDR1 MDHEN, CDR2 SYDVKM. Note on this clonotype: Its antigen is currently unknown.

Each cDNA molecule carried a unique molecular identifier. TCRdb processed the 5' RACE reads anew with MiXCR; each CDR3 protein has one entry. The table shows tens of thousands of distinct CDR3 sequences, with about 14% occurring only once. Sequenced material: whole blood, taken at baseline. V and J are TRBV28 and TRBJ2-1, with 8 bases lining up with TRBD2. This clonotype originated in an adult who was a healthcare worker with PCR-confirmed SARS-CoV-2 infection or an uninfected control (not recorded which). CDR3 loop: CASSPTGTSSYNEQFF. As DNA, the CDR3 is TGTGCCAGCAGCCCTACCGGGACTAGCTCCTACAATGAGCAGTTCTTC.